Following are 11 T cell receptor beta chains from one sample sequenced in a study of shared clonotypes between healthy human individuals (dated by TCRdb to 2020 to 2022). Library construction relied on the immunoSEQ multiplex PCR assay. TCRdb took this table from immuneACCESS and kept in-frame rearrangements with V and J called. Such tables lack part of the clones; where checked against another copy, unresolved V genes explain under half of the gap, and the rest is unexplained. The table for this sample lists some 2.1 million clones; roughly 94% of them were counted only once. The ten largest clonotypes hold 0.1% to 0.15% of the sample. Sequencing was performed on naive CD4+ T cells sorted from blood. Interpreted using the paper, the cell subset or site label stands for: CD45RA+ positively selected. All receptors come from a man aged 18 to 35 in good health.

About this clone itself: At the DNA level, this CDR3 is encoded by other sequences in the same sample as well. The V gene is TRBV6-5, the J gene TRBJ1-5, with 10 bases aligning to TRBD1. V lost 6 bases to trimming and J lost 5 bases; unmatched junction nucleotides: 4. CDR3 length: 14 residues. Germline CDR1 and CDR2: MNHEY and SVGAGI. Written as DNA, the CDR3 is TGTGCCAGCAGCCGCGGACAGGGGGATCAGCCCCAGCATTTT. This encodes CASSRGQGDQPQHF.

CDR3 coding DNA: TGCGCCAGCAGTATGGACCCTAGCACAGATACGCAGTATTTT. Amino acids: CASSMDPSTDTQYF. The chain couples TRBV10-1 to TRBJ2-3; unclear D gene. The V and J ends lost 5 bases and 0 bases respectively, with 9 bases between them. CDR3 length: 14 residues. In germline, CDR1 is WNHNN, CDR2 SYGVQD (reference sequence).

The chain links TRBV4-1 to TRBJ1-2; D is unclear. CDR3 size: 13 residues. Trimming pared 0 bases from V and 8 bases from J, leaving 10 bases between. In germline, CDR1 is MGHRA, CDR2 YSYEKL. The CDR3 loop is CASSQDRGWGYTF. CDR3 nucleotides: TGCGCCAGCAGCCAAGATCGGGGTTGGGGCTACACCTTC.

With respect to this clone: This CDR3 is also generated by other DNA sequences in the sample. The CDR3 DNA sequence: TGTGCCAGCAGTTACAGTACAGCTGGTAACTATGGCTACACCTTC. The encoded protein is CASSYSTAGNYGYTF. The chain links TRBV6-5 to TRBJ1-2; D unclear. The V and J ends lost 2 bases and 1 base respectively, with 11 bases between them. The CDR3 covers 15 residues. Germline V gives CDR1 MNHEY, CDR2 SVGAGI.

The chain combines TRBV27 with TRBJ2-5; TRBD1 agrees at 10 bases. CDR1 is MNHEY and CDR2 is SMNVEV in the germline V gene (reference sequence). V gave up 5 bases and J gave up 7 bases; unmatched junction bases: 10. The CDR3 extends over 15 amino acids. The chain's CDR3 is CASSRLDRGLTTQYF. In nucleotides, the CDR3 is TGTGCCAGCAGTCGACTTGACAGGGGGCTGACGACCCAGTACTTC.

The chain uses TRBV30 and TRBJ1-3; no reliable D call. The germline V gene has CDR1 GTSNPN and CDR2 SVGIG (reference sequence). Trimming removed 3 bases at V and 0 bases at J, with 12 bases between. The CDR3 contains 15 residues. In nucleotides, the CDR3 is TGTGCCTGGAGGAAAGGGAATCTCTCTGGAAACACCATATATTTT. Protein sequence: CAWRKGNLSGNTIYF.

This clone has only one observation. This chain's CDR3 is CASSLEGTSGSNEQFF. The DNA for the CDR3 is TGTGCCAGCAGCTTGGAAGGGACTAGCGGGAGCAATGAGCAGTTCTTC. The chain joins TRBV7-2 to TRBJ2-1, with 14 bases aligning to TRBD2. This CDR3 has 16 amino acids. The germline gives CDR1 SGHTA, CDR2 FQGNSA. J was trimmed by 6 bases and V by 3 bases; bases with no gene match: 4.

V and J are TRBV28 and TRBJ1-6; unclear D gene. There are 18 residues in the CDR3. Germline CDR1 MDHEN, CDR2 SYDVKM. Trimming shortened V by 7 bases and J by 2 bases, and 21 bases separated the two germline ends. CDR3 sequence: CASTLRPPQSAYNSPLHF. In DNA form, the CDR3 reads TGTGCCAGCACCCTAAGGCCCCCCCAAAGTGCCTATAATTCACCCCTCCACTTT.

The J gene is TRBJ1-1, the V gene TRBV7-9; D is undetermined. Germline CDR1 and CDR2: SEHNR and FQNEAQ (reference sequence). This CDR3 contains 11 residues. V lost 5 bases, J lost 5 bases, and 6 bases lay in between. The CDR3 DNA is TGTGCCAGCAGCGCAATGACTGAAGCTTTCTTT. The encoded protein is CASSAMTEAFF.

CDR3 nucleotide sequence: TGTGCCAGCACCCCTGCCCCCAGCGGGAGGGTTACCTACAATGAGCAGTTCTTC. It specifies CASTPAPSGRVTYNEQFF. The chain recombines TRBV7-2 with TRBJ2-1, with 10 positions matching TRBD2. The CDR3 has 18 residues. Germline loops: CDR1 SGHTA, CDR2 FQGNSA. Germline trimming cut 7 bases from V and 2 bases from J; bases unmatched to any gene: 14.

The rearrangement joins TRBV19 to TRBJ2-2, with D possibly TRBD2 on 6 matching bases. The CDR3 length is 15 residues. Germline CDR1 is LNHDA and CDR2 is SQIVND (reference sequence). V lost 3 bases and J lost 4, with 12 bases in between. The CDR3 DNA is TGTGCCAGTAGTATGCGGGACCCATCCACCGGGGAGCTGTTTTTT. This gives the protein CASSMRDPSTGELFF.